This record looks at one T cell receptor (beta chain) sequence and its context. The antigen is not known. Total RNA amounts of at least 5 micrograms were extracted per sample. The CDR3 consists of 17 residues. Trimming pared 6 bases from V and 1 base from J, leaving 21 bases between. CDR1 SNHLY and CDR2 FYNNEI come from the germline V gene. It was with a sample-barcoded 5' primer and a J-beta primer mix that a second PCR of about 6 to 11 cycles was run. MiXCR, applied by TCRdb to the 5' RACE reads, yields one record per CDR3 protein. The sample includes 1.5 million or so distinct CDR3 sequences, around 42% of them seen just once. The data stem from a study of blood T cells in healthy people across ages. Study-wide findings and caveats: Unsorted PBMC material precluded a definitive naive versus antigen-experienced comparison. It was not known whether donors were CMV positive (a possible confounder of expanded clonotype changes).

Sequenced material: blood. This chain uses TRBV2 with TRBJ1-1; a weak D match, TRBD1 (6 bases). The TCR comes from a young woman in good health. The CDR3 reads CASRSSIGGDRNTEAFF. CDR3 bases: TGTGCCAGCAGATCATCAATAGGGGGTGACAGGAACACTGAAGCTTTCTTT.